These 22 T cell receptor beta chains share one sample of origin, sequenced in a study of vaccination and CD4 T cells after COVID-19. Their target antigens are unknown. The sample's treatment: approximately nine-day PBMC culture with coronavirus spike peptide pools or control peptides (ViraFEST assay). Ahead of the COVID-19 pandemic (2011-2018), the CD4+ T cells of the unexposed donor were collected. Sequencing of cultured CD4+ T cell DNA used the Oncomine TCR Beta short-read assay. Investigators obtained genomic DNA by extraction from cultured CD4+ T cells. TCRdb ran MiXCR on the PCR reads and lists one entry per CDR3 protein. The sample holds about 8,800 distinct CDR3 sequences; 30% to 45% are singletons and the top ten take 7% to 10%. Sequenced: CD4+ T cells from blood, cultured in vitro. The receptors come from a human donor in good health.

In this sample, this clonotype turned up a few times. CDR3 nucleotide sequence: TGTGCCAGCAGCTCCGGGACAAGGGAAAATCAGCCCCAGCATTTT. Residues: CASSSGTRENQPQHF. The chain recombines TRBV7-2 with TRBJ1-5; D possibly corresponds to TRBD1 (6 bases). Per germline, CDR1 SGHTA and CDR2 FQGNSA. The CDR3 is 15 amino acids. Trimming shortened V by 4 bases and J by 4 bases, and 14 bases separated the two germline ends.

The V and J genes are TRBV20-1 and TRBJ2-1; D perhaps matches TRBD1 (5 bases). Per the germline V gene, CDR1 is DFQATT and CDR2 is SNEGSKA (reference sequence). The CDR3 is made up of 16 amino acids. Trimming left V 0 bases short and J 6 bases short, with 18 bases between. The CDR3 DNA reads TGCAGTGCTAGAGATGCTGGCTTACCACAGGTCAATGAGCAGTTCTTC. It is translated as CSARDAGLPQVNEQFF.

This clonotype is medium-sized (0.01 to 0.1%) in the sample. This sequence joins TRBV7-2 and TRBJ2-3; D remains unclear. The CDR3 is 13 residues long. The V gene lost 1 base and the J gene lost 4 bases, with 6 bases spanning the gap. From germline, CDR1 is SGHTA and CDR2 FQGNSA. CDR3 region: CASSLGAADTQYF. In nucleotides, the CDR3 is TGTGCCAGCAGCTTAGGGGCCGCAGATACGCAGTATTTT.

This chain connects TRBV28 to TRBJ1-3, with D perhaps matching TRBD1 (5 bases). CDR3 length: 15 residues. The germline gives CDR1 MDHEN, CDR2 SYDVKM. V was clipped by 7 bases and J by 0 bases, with 13 bases between them. The CDR3 loop is CASTRGTDSGNTIYF. As DNA, the CDR3 is TGTGCCAGCACCCGAGGGACCGACTCTGGAAACACCATATATTTT.

This clonotype was detected once. V usage is TRBV7-3 and J usage is TRBJ2-1; the match to TRBD1 covers 8 bases. Germline V gene data show CDR1 as SGHTA and CDR2 as FQGTGA. The V and J ends lost 5 bases and 8 bases, in that order; junction bases with no gene match: 8. CDR3 length: 14 amino acids. The CDR3 nucleotides are TGTGCCAGCAGCCAGTCGCCGGGACAGGATGAGCAGTTCTTC. Translating gives CASSQSPGQDEQFF.

In its sample, this clonotype was seen a few times. J is TRBJ1-1 and V is TRBV5-1; no definite D call. CDR1 is SGHRS, CDR2 YFSETQ, per germline. The length of the CDR3 is 12 residues. V was cut by 4 bases and J by 7 bases, with 11 bases left in between. DNA for the CDR3: TGCGCCAGCAGCAAGACACTGGATGAAGCTTTCTTT. Protein sequence: CASSKTLDEAFF.

This CDR3 reads CASTIPPSWGIDQPQHF. CDR3 nucleotides: TGTGCCAGCACCATTCCACCGTCATGGGGTATTGATCAGCCCCAGCATTTT. The chain links TRBV28 to TRBJ1-5; D unresolved. The germline V gene encodes CDR1 MDHEN and CDR2 SYDVKM. Trimming shortened V by 7 bases and J by 5 bases, and 24 bases separated the two germline ends. This CDR3 comprises 17 residues.

This clonotype is medium-sized. The chain carries TRBV20-1 and TRBJ1-5; weak D call: TRBD1 (6 bases). The CDR3 is 13 residues long. The V gene lost 6 bases and the J gene lost 7 bases, with 16 bases spanning the gap. Per the germline V gene, CDR1 is DFQATT and CDR2 is SNEGSKA (reference sequence). The CDR3 sequence is CSAERGKGQPQHF. CDR3 nucleotide sequence: TGCAGTGCCGAGAGGGGGAAAGGGCAGCCCCAGCATTTT.

This clonotype was observed a few times. This rearrangement joins TRBV24-1 to TRBJ2-7; the D gene is possibly TRBD2 (7 bases). CDR1 is KGHDR, CDR2 SFDVKD, per germline. The V and J ends lost 4 bases and 2 bases respectively, with 14 bases between them. The CDR3 spans 15 residues. CDR3 nucleotide sequence: TGTGCCACCAGTGACCAAGTAGGGGGGGCCTACGAGCAGTACTTC. It encodes CATSDQVGGAYEQYF.

This clonotype occurred a few times. This chain joins TRBV27 and TRBJ1-6; D is ambiguous. The V end was cut by 5 bases, the J end by 10 bases, with 21 bases between. This CDR3 region has 16 residues. Germline V gene data show CDR1 as MNHEY and CDR2 as SMNVEV (reference sequence). The CDR3 here is CASSPLQRPLGSPLHF. CDR3 DNA sequence: TGTGCCAGCAGTCCATTACAGAGACCCCTGGGCTCACCCCTCCACTTT.

By share of the sample, this clonotype is medium-sized (0.01 to 0.1%). The rearrangement links TRBV10-3 to TRBJ2-7; 10 bases line up with TRBD2. V lost 4 bases and J lost 3; bases outside the gene matches: 3. Germline V gene sequence: CDR1 ENHRY, CDR2 SYGVKD. The CDR3 length is 14 residues. The DNA for the CDR3 is TGTGCCATCAGTGCGGCTAGCGGGAGCTACGAGCAGTACTTC. Translated: CAISAASGSYEQYF.

This rearrangement joins TRBV29-1 to TRBJ2-3; possible D gene TRBD1, 6 bases. CDR1 and CDR2 (germline): SQVTM, ANQGSEA. Trimming left V 3 bases short and J 3 bases short, with 13 bases between. This CDR3 spans 14 amino acids. DNA of the CDR3: TGCAGCGTTGACCAGGGGAGTGGTACAGATACGCAGTATTTT. Its translation: CSVDQGSGTDTQYF.

This clonotype was recorded a few times. The CDR3 sequence is CAKAASGTRTDTQYF. The CDR3 DNA reads TGTGCCAAGGCGGCTAGCGGGACCCGCACAGATACGCAGTATTTT. The genes are TRBV7-9 and TRBJ2-3; 9 bases fit TRBD2. The junction had 9 bases not matched to a gene; V was cut back by 10 bases and J by 1 base. The CDR3 consists of 15 residues. CDR1 and CDR2 from the germline V gene are SEHNR and FQNEAQ (reference sequence).

The chain carries TRBV6-1 and TRBJ2-1; 11 nucleotides match TRBD2. The CDR3 length is 16 residues. In germline, CDR1 is MNHNS, CDR2 SASEGT. Germline trimming cut 5 bases from V and 6 bases from J; bases unmatched to any gene: 9. The CDR3 loop reads CASSISLAGGTNEQFF. Written as DNA, the CDR3 is TGTGCCAGCAGTATTTCTCTAGCGGGAGGAACCAATGAGCAGTTCTTC.

The chain employs TRBV2 and TRBJ1-2, with a tentative D call TRBD1 (5 bases). Trimming stripped 7 bases from V and 8 bases from J, with 11 bases between. The germline CDR1 and CDR2 sequences are SNHLY and FYNNEI. CDR3 length: 11 residues. CDR3 bases: TGTGCCAGCATGGGGGGTGGGGGCTACACCTTC. This translates into CASMGGGGYTF.

The J gene is TRBJ2-5, the V gene TRBV5-4, with 7 nucleotides matching TRBD1. Trimming took 4 bases from V and 5 from J; bases not matched to a gene: 5. CDR1 and CDR2 (germline): SGHNT, YYREEE (reference sequence). This CDR3 region has 13 residues. This chain's CDR3 is CASSPQGLETQYF. In DNA form, the CDR3 reads TGTGCCAGCAGCCCACAGGGGTTGGAGACCCAGTACTTC.

This sequence joins TRBV27 and TRBJ2-7; 9 bases align to TRBD1. The V segment lost 6 bases and the J segment 3 bases; nucleotides outside the gene matches: 15. The CDR3 consists of 17 residues. The V gene's germline CDR1 is MNHEY and CDR2 SMNVEV (reference sequence). The CDR3 here is CASRSPPGQGSIYEQYF. DNA of the CDR3: TGTGCCAGCAGATCCCCCCCGGGACAGGGTTCTATCTACGAGCAGTACTTC.

This rearrangement joins TRBV27 to TRBJ2-7; D is possibly TRBD1 (6 bases). Germline V gene lookup returns CDR1 MNHEY and CDR2 SMNVEV (reference sequence). V lost 6 bases, J lost 5 bases, and 14 bases lay in between. CDR3 length equals 13 residues. The CDR3 sequence is CASRPSGEHEQYF. The CDR3 DNA sequence: TGTGCCAGCAGGCCCTCAGGGGAACACGAGCAGTACTTC.

The chain carries TRBV5-4 and TRBJ2-7; possible D gene TRBD1, 6 bases. CDR1 is SGHNT, CDR2 YYREEE, per germline (reference sequence). CDR3 size: 12 residues. Trimming took off 4 bases at V and 6 bases at J, with 11 bases between the two ends. The CDR3 is CASSLPRGEQYF. DNA for the CDR3: TGTGCCAGCAGCCTCCCCAGGGGCGAGCAGTACTTC.

This chain connects TRBV6-2 or TRBV6-3 to TRBJ1-1; a weak D match, TRBD1 (6 bases). The CDR3 spans 16 residues. V lost 6 bases to trimming and J lost 3 bases, with 20 bases between them. The V gene's germline CDR1 is MNHEY and CDR2 SVGEGT. Here the CDR3 reads CASSYRTGHLDTEAFF. DNA for the CDR3: TGTGCCAGCAGCTACAGAACAGGGCATTTGGACACTGAAGCTTTCTTT.

Relative to its sample, this clonotype is medium-sized. V is TRBV20-1 and J is TRBJ1-5; D ambiguous. CDR1 and CDR2 (germline): DFQATT, SNEGSKA (reference sequence). The CDR3 is made up of 14 amino acids. The V end lost 7 bases, the J end lost 9 bases, and 22 bases lay between the germline ends. The CDR3 is CSGIDGPVGRPQHF. The DNA for the CDR3 is TGCAGTGGGATAGATGGGCCGGTTGGACGGCCCCAGCATTTT.

The gene calls are TRBV5-4 and TRBJ2-5; D may match TRBD1 or TRBD2 (5 bases each). The V gene lost 5 bases and the J gene lost 3 bases, with 11 bases spanning the gap. The CDR3 runs to 13 residues. Per the germline V gene, CDR1 is SGHNT and CDR2 is YYREEE (reference sequence). CDR3 sequence reads: CASRGVNEETQYF. CDR3 coding DNA: TGTGCCAGCAGGGGGGTTAACGAAGAGACCCAGTACTTC.